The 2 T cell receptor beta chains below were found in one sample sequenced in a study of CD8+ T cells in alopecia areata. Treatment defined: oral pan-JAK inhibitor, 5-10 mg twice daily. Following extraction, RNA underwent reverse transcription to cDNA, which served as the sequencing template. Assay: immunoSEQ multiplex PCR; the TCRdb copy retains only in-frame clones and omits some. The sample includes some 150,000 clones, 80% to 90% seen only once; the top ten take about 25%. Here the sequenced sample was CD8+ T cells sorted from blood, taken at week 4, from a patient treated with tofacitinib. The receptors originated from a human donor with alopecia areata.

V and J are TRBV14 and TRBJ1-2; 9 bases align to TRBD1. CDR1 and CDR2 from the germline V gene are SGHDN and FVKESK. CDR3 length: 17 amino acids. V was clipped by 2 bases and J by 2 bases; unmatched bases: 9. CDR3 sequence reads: CASSQFRTGAINYGYTF. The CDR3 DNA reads TGTGCCAGCAGCCAATTTCGGACAGGGGCGATCAACTATGGCTACACCTTC.

Here the CDR3 DNA reads TGTGCCTGGAGTGTCGGGCTAGCGTCCCGCACAGATACGCAGTATTTT. It is translated as CAWSVGLASRTDTQYF. The chain uses TRBV30 and TRBJ2-3, with D possibly TRBD2 on 6 matching bases. The CDR3 covers 16 residues. The ends were cut back, 0 bases at V and 1 base at J, with 14 bases in the middle. Germline V gene data show CDR1 as GTSNPN and CDR2 as SVGIG (reference sequence).